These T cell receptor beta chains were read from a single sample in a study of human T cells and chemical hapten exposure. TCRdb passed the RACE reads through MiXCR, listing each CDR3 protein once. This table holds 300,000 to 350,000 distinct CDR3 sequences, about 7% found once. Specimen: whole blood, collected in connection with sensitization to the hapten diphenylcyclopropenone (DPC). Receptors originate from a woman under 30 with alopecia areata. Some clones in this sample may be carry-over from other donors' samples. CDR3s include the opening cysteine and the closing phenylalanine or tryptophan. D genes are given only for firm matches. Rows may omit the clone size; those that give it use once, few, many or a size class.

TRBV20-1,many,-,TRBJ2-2,CSASVTNTGELFF,TGCAGTGCTAGTGTCACAAACACCGGGGAGCTGTTTTTT
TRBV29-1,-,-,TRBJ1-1,CSVTGPEAFF,TGCAGCGTAACAGGGCCTGAAGCTTTCTTT
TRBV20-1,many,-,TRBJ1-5,CSAPRAGNQPQHF,TGCAGTGCCCCGAGGGCAGGGAACCAGCCCCAGCATTTT
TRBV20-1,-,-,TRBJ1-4,CSATHSYRVRDEKLFF,TGCAGTGCTACACACTCTTACAGGGTGCGGGATGAAAAACTGTTTTTT
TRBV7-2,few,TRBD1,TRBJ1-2,CASSLEGDRGWVNYGYTF,TGTGCCAGCAGCTTAGAAGGGGACAGGGGCTGGGTTAACTATGGCTACACCTTC
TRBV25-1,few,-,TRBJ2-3,CASSEWGQTDTQYF,TGTGCCAGCAGTGAATGGGGGCAGACAGATACGCAGTATTTT
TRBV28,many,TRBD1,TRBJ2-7,CASHLGPKTGGFSYEQYF,TGTGCCAGCCACCTAGGACCGAAGACAGGGGGCTTCTCCTACGAGCAGTACTTC
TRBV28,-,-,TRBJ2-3,CASSFPDRDDTQYF,TGTGCCAGCAGTTTCCCCGATCGGGATGATACGCAGTATTTT
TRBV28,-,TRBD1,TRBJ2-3,CASSLGPGQGVDTDTQYF,TGTGCCAGCAGTTTAGGTCCGGGACAGGGGGTGGACACAGATACGCAGTATTTT
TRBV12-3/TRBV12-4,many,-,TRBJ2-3,CASSFFSTDTQYF,TGTGCCAGCAGTTTTTTCAGCACAGATACGCAGTATTTT
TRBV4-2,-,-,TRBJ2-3,CASSQDLTKPTDTQYF,TGTGCCAGCAGCCAAGATTTGACAAAACCCACAGATACGCAGTATTTT
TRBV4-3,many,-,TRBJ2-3,CASSPAEGDADTQYF,TGCGCCAGCAGTCCGGCGGAGGGCGACGCAGATACGCAGTATTTT
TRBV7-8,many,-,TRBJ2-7,CASSFAAGQSYEQYF,TGTGCCAGCAGCTTCGCAGCGGGACAGTCCTACGAGCAGTACTTC
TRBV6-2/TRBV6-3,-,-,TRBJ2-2,CASTDDRELFF,TGTGCCAGCACTGACGACAGGGAGCTGTTTTTT
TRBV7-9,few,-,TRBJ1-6,CASTEFNSPLHF,TGTGCCAGCACCGAATTTAATTCACCCCTCCACTTT
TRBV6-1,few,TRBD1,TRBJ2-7,CASSMTTGTGSSEQYF,TGTGCCAGCAGTATGACTACCGGGACAGGGTCCAGCGAGCAGTACTTC
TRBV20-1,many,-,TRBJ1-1,CSARSPAGTEAFF,TGCAGTGCTAGATCGCCGGCTGGGACTGAAGCTTTCTTT
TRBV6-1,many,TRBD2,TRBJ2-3,CASSISGGSGTDTQYF,TGTGCCAGCAGTATAAGCGGGGGGTCGGGCACAGATACGCAGTATTTT
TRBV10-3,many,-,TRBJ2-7,CAISESTVGEQYF,TGTGCCATCAGTGAGTCGACAGTAGGCGAGCAGTACTTC
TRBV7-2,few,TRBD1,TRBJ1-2,CASSLQQGNYGYTF,TGTGCCAGCAGCTTACAACAGGGGAACTATGGCTACACCTTC
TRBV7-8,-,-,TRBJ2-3,CASSLQGVPDTQYF,TGTGCCAGCAGCTTACAGGGTGTCCCAGATACGCAGTATTTT
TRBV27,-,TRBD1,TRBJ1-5,CASSPAVGGKPQHF,TGTGCCAGCAGTCCAGCGGTAGGGGGCAAGCCCCAGCATTTT
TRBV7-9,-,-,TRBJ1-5,CASSSKSSDRMGNQPQHF,TGTGCCAGCAGCTCGAAGAGTTCGGATCGAATGGGCAATCAGCCCCAGCATTTT
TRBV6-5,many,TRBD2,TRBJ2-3,CASSYSTSGGARDTQYF,TGTGCCAGCAGTTACTCGACTAGCGGGGGGGCTAGAGATACGCAGTATTTT
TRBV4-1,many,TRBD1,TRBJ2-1,CASTGTDEQFF,TGCGCCAGCACCGGGACAGATGAGCAGTTCTTC
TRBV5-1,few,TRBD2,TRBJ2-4,CASSLVSWLAGNIQYF,TGCGCCAGCAGCTTGGTTTCGTGGCTAGCGGGGAACATTCAGTACTTC
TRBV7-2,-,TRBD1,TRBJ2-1,CASSLTYRGNEQFF,TGTGCCAGCAGCTTAACCTACAGGGGAAATGAGCAGTTCTTC
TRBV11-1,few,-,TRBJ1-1,CASSLYGGAEAFF,TGTGCCAGCAGCTTATACGGCGGGGCTGAAGCTTTCTTT
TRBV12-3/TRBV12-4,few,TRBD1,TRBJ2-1,CASSLPQGQNEQFF,TGTGCCAGCAGTCTCCCCCAGGGACAGAATGAGCAGTTCTTC
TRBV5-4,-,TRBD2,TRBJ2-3,CASSPIGGGNTDTQYF,TGTGCCAGCAGCCCCATTGGCGGGGGAAACACAGATACGCAGTATTTT
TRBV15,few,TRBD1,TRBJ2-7,CATSRGTGTGAYEQYF,TGTGCCACCAGCAGAGGCACCGGGACAGGAGCCTACGAGCAGTACTTC
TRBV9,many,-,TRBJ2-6,CASSLSNSGANVLTF,TGTGCCAGCAGCTTATCAAACTCTGGGGCCAACGTCCTGACTTTC
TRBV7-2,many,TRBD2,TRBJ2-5,CASSLGGGRETQYF,TGTGCCAGCAGCTTGGGCGGGGGGCGAGAGACCCAGTACTTC
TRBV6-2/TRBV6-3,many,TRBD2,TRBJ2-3,CASSYDQRGGLDTQYF,TGTGCCAGCAGTTACGATCAGCGGGGGGGCCTCGATACGCAGTATTTT
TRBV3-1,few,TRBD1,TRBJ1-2,CASSQEPGQVVLHGYTF,TGTGCCAGCAGCCAAGAGCCGGGACAGGTGGTCCTTCATGGCTACACCTTC
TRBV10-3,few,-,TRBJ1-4,CAIGDATNEKLFF,TGTGCCATCGGAGATGCAACTAATGAAAAACTGTTTTTT
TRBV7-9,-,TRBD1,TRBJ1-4,CASSVRTGTGNEKLFF,TGTGCCAGCAGCGTAAGAACCGGGACAGGGAATGAAAAACTGTTTTTT
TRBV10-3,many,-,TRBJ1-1,CAIQLTVEYTEAFF,TGTGCCATCCAACTAACAGTGGAGTACACTGAAGCTTTCTTT
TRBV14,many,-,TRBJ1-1,CASSQEITSTEAFF,TGTGCCAGCAGCCAAGAAATAACTAGCACTGAAGCTTTCTTT
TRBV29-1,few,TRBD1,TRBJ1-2,CSVEDSPGGGYGYTF,TGCAGCGTTGAAGATAGCCCAGGGGGTGGGTATGGCTACACCTTC
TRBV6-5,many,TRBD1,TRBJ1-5,CASSEQGYGNQPQHF,TGTGCCAGCAGTGAACAGGGGTACGGCAATCAGCCCCAGCATTTT
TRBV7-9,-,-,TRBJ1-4,CATPNGQLENEKLFF,TGTGCCACCCCAAACGGACAGCTAGAGAATGAAAAACTGTTTTTT
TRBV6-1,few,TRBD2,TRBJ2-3,CASSEWTSSTDTQYF,TGTGCCAGCAGTGAATGGACTAGTAGCACAGATACGCAGTATTTT
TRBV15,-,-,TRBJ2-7,CATSRAGVGEQYF,TGTGCCACCAGCAGAGCGGGGGTTGGGGAGCAGTACTTC
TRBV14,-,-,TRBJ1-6,CASSQGENSPLHF,TGTGCCAGCAGCCAAGGGGAAAATTCACCCCTCCACTTT
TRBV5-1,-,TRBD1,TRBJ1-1,CASSPRQGTMNTEAFF,TGCGCCAGCAGCCCGCGACAGGGAACCATGAACACTGAAGCTTTCTTT
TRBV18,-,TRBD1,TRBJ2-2,CASSSERQGVGELFF,TGTGCCAGCTCATCTGAAAGACAGGGCGTCGGGGAGCTGTTTTTT
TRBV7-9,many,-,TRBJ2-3,CASSFPTRRPTDTQYF,TGTGCCAGCAGCTTCCCGACTAGAAGACCCACAGATACGCAGTATTTT
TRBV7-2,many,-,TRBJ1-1,CASSQAYGGVQNTEAFF,TGTGCCAGCAGCCAAGCTTATGGGGGCGTTCAGAACACTGAAGCTTTCTTT
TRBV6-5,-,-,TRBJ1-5,CASRPQALGNQPQHF,TGTGCCAGCAGACCGCAGGCATTAGGCAATCAGCCCCAGCATTTT
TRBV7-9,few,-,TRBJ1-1,CASSLSRPEAFF,TGTGCCAGCAGCTTATCCAGGCCTGAAGCTTTCTTT